These 30 T cell receptor beta chains originate from one sample sequenced in a study of blood T cell repertoires in COVID-19. The repertoire was sequenced with immunoSEQ multiplex PCR; TCRdb's copy has only in-frame clones and lacks some. The sample consists of roughly 180,000 clones, roughly 84% of them appearing once. Material for sequencing was PBMCs or T cells enriched from blood (not recorded which). Receptor source: a man aged 55 to 70 who had recovered from COVID-19.

V usage is TRBV2 and J usage is TRBJ1-1; D gene unclear. Germline lookup yields CDR1 SNHLY and CDR2 FYNNEI. Trimming pared 3 bases from V and 5 bases from J, leaving 13 bases between. The CDR3 runs to 14 residues. The CDR3 loop is CASSDGGGETEAFF. CDR3 nucleotides: TGTGCCAGCAGTGACGGAGGCGGGGAAACTGAAGCTTTCTTT.

V usage is TRBV12-3 or TRBV12-4 and J usage is TRBJ1-1; possibly TRBD1 for D (6 bases). Trimming removed 3 bases from V and 4 bases from J, with 9 bases in between. This CDR3 comprises 13 residues. The CDR3 here is CASSFGGLTEAFF. The CDR3 DNA sequence: TGTGCCAGCAGTTTCGGGGGGCTCACTGAAGCTTTCTTT.

This chain uses TRBV27 with TRBJ1-5; D possibly corresponds to TRBD1 (5 bases). Germline V gene sequence: CDR1 MNHEY, CDR2 SMNVEV (reference sequence). The CDR3 length is 14 residues. Deletions cut 5 bases from V and 7 bases from J, with 15 bases between. CDR3 region: CASSAQGGLQPQHF. The CDR3 DNA reads as TGTGCCAGCAGTGCTCAGGGAGGCCTCCAGCCCCAGCATTTT.

The chain is built from TRBV9 and TRBJ2-7; D unclear. The CDR3 runs to 13 residues. Trimming shortened V by 2 bases and J by 0 bases, and 6 bases separated the two germline ends. In germline, CDR1 is SGDLS, CDR2 YYNGEE. In DNA form, the CDR3 reads TGTGCCAGCAGCGTGGCAGTCTCCTACGAGCAGTACTTC. The encoded protein is CASSVAVSYEQYF.

A single count supports this clone. The J gene is TRBJ1-2, the V gene TRBV14; 9 nucleotides align to TRBD1. With V trimmed by 3 bases and J by 3 bases, 17 bases remained unmatched. This CDR3 comprises 19 residues. Germline assignment: CDR1 SGHDN and CDR2 FVKESK. The chain's CDR3 is CASSQVIDAGTGRHYGYTF. The CDR3 DNA reads as TGTGCCAGCAGCCAGGTAATAGATGCCGGGACAGGGAGACACTATGGCTACACCTTC.

V is TRBV28 and J is TRBJ2-5; 11 nucleotides match TRBD1. The V gene's germline CDR1 is MDHEN and CDR2 SYDVKM. Trimming cost V 5 bases and J 5 bases; bases outside gene matches: 10. This CDR3 spans 16 amino acids. The CDR3 loop is CASSTLRDRGKETQYF. In DNA form, the CDR3 reads TGTGCCAGCAGTACATTGCGGGACAGGGGGAAGGAGACCCAGTACTTC. Filled out from reference TRBV28 and TRBJ2-5, the complete variable domain reads DVKVTQSSRYLVKRTGEKVFLECVQDMDHENMFWYRQDPGLGLRLIYFSYDVKMKEKGDIPEGYSVSREKKERFSLILESASTNQTSMYLCASSTLRDRGKETQYFGPGTRLLVL.

This chain connects TRBV5-1 to TRBJ1-4; 8 bases are a match to TRBD1. The ends lost 4 bases at V and 7 bases at J; junction bases unmatched: 6. CDR3 length: 14 amino acids. Germline lookup yields CDR1 SGHRS and CDR2 YFSETQ. In DNA form, the CDR3 reads TGCGCCAGCAGCCTGCAGGGGGCCGGTGAAAAACTGTTTTTT. Translated, it gives CASSLQGAGEKLFF.

The chain couples TRBV19 to TRBJ2-1; 12 bases match TRBD2. V trimming: 3 bases; J trimming: 6 bases; junction bases outside the gene matches: 9. In germline, CDR1 is LNHDA, CDR2 SQIVND (reference sequence). The CDR3 totals 17 residues. The CDR3 DNA reads TGTGCCAGTAGTATCCCCGAGACTAGCGGGAGTCTCAATGAGCAGTTCTTC. Residues: CASSIPETSGSLNEQFF.

The rearrangement uses TRBV12-3 or TRBV12-4 and TRBJ2-7; D is uncertain. Trimming left V 7 bases short and J 0 bases short, with 7 bases between. The CDR3 spans 12 residues. The CDR3 nucleotides are TGTGCCAGCACCCCTAACTCCTACGAGCAGTACTTC. Protein product: CASTPNSYEQYF.

V is TRBV9 and J is TRBJ2-6, with unresolved D. The germline V gene has CDR1 SGDLS and CDR2 YYNGEE. The V gene lost 0 bases and the J gene lost 0 bases, with 4 bases spanning the gap. The CDR3 is 15 residues long. The CDR3 nucleotides are TGTGCCAGCAGCGTAGCGGGCTCTGGGGCCAACGTCCTGACTTTC. Translated, it gives CASSVAGSGANVLTF.

This clone was observed a handful of times. J is TRBJ2-1 and V is TRBV7-3, with 10 bases matching TRBD2. The germline V gene encodes CDR1 SGHTA and CDR2 FQGTGA. This CDR3 is built from 16 residues. J lost 6 bases, V lost 2 bases, and 7 bases had no gene match. CDR3 sequence: CASSLQLAGEGNEQFF. The CDR3 bases are TGTGCCAGCAGCTTACAGCTAGCGGGAGAAGGCAATGAGCAGTTCTTC.

The rearrangement links TRBV29-1 to TRBJ2-1; TRBD2 agrees at 14 bases. Germline CDR1 is SQVTM and CDR2 is ANQGSEA. V trimming: 0 bases; J trimming: 6 bases; junction bases outside the gene matches: 1. CDR3 length: 15 residues. The CDR3 DNA follows: TGCAGCGTTGAAGATGGACTAGCGGGGGGCAATGAGCAGTTCTTC. Amino acid sequence: CSVEDGLAGGNEQFF.

This clone has a single count. The chain couples TRBV3-1 (or the pseudogene TRBV3-2) to TRBJ2-3, with TRBD1 matching over 10 bases. V shed 1 base and J 1 base; nucleotides not matched to a gene: 5. Germline CDR1 LGHDT, CDR2 YNNKEL (reference sequence). This CDR3 is built from 17 residues. The CDR3 loop is CASSQALGTGGTDTQYF. CDR3 coding DNA: TGTGCCAGCAGCCAAGCCTTGGGGACAGGGGGCACAGATACGCAGTATTTT.

V is TRBV19 and J is TRBJ2-2, with 7 nucleotides matching TRBD2. The germline V gene encodes CDR1 LNHDA and CDR2 SQIVND (reference sequence). This CDR3 contains 14 residues. Germline trimming cut 7 bases from V and 3 bases from J; bases unmatched to any gene: 5. The CDR3 spells CASTRDYYTGELFF. The CDR3 DNA sequence: TGTGCCAGTACCCGGGACTACTACACCGGGGAGCTGTTTTTT.

The CDR3 loop is CASSQGTGGRRQETQYF. The CDR3 bases are TGTGCCAGCAGCCAAGGGACAGGGGGTCGGCGGCAAGAGACCCAGTACTTC. The chain joins TRBV4-2 to TRBJ2-5, with 10 bases lining up with TRBD1. The CDR3 runs to 17 residues. CDR1 LGHNA and CDR2 YNFKEQ come from the germline V gene. V dropped 1 base and J dropped 2; count of bases not matched to a gene: 7.

The chain employs TRBV24-1 and TRBJ2-1; tentative D call: TRBD2 (6 bases). CDR1 and CDR2 (germline): KGHDR, SFDVKD. V lost 4 bases and J lost 7, with 16 bases in between. The CDR3 is 15 residues long. Written as DNA, the CDR3 is TGTGCCACCAGTGACGCTGAGGGAGGCAAGAATGAGCAGTTCTTC. Its translation: CATSDAEGGKNEQFF.

This chain uses TRBV19 with TRBJ2-1, with 7 bases aligning to TRBD1. The CDR3 runs 14 residues. Per germline, CDR1 LNHDA and CDR2 SQIVND (reference sequence). The trim removed 5 bases at V and 7 bases at J, leaving 8 bases unmatched. CDR3 protein: CASSANLQGNEQFF. CDR3 bases: TGTGCCAGTAGTGCCAACTTACAGGGGAATGAGCAGTTCTTC. Looking up the rest from reference TRBV19 and TRBJ2-1 gives the full variable domain: DGGITQSPKYLFRKEGQNVTLSCEQNLNHDAMYWYRQDPGQGLRLIYYSQIVNDFQKGDIAEGYSVSREKKESFPLTVTSAQKNPTAFYLCASSANLQGNEQFFGPGTRLTVL.

The rearrangement joins TRBV5-1 to TRBJ2-2; no clear D gene. The CDR3 loop spans 12 amino acids. CDR1 is SGHRS and CDR2 is YFSETQ in the germline V gene. V was trimmed by 4 bases and J by 2 bases, leaving 3 bases between them. The CDR3 DNA follows: TGCGCCAGCAGCAGCAACACCGGGGAGCTGTTTTTT. It yields the protein CASSSNTGELFF.

The genes are TRBV29-1 and TRBJ1-1, with a tentative D call TRBD1 (5 bases). Germline V gene data show CDR1 as SQVTM and CDR2 as ANQGSEA. V lost 4 bases and J lost 4, with 7 bases in between. The CDR3 has 11 amino acids. CDR3 sequence reads: CSVGQGTEAFF. CDR3 in DNA: TGCAGCGTTGGGCAGGGCACTGAAGCTTTCTTT.

In its sample, this clone was seen a few times. The DNA for the CDR3 is TGCGCCAGCACCCCGCAAGCAGCGGACCTTAATGAGCAGTACTTC. Residues: CASTPQAADLNEQYF. The rearrangement links TRBV5-1 to TRBJ2-7, with a weak D call TRBD2 (5 bases). The CDR3 covers 15 residues. The germline V gene has CDR1 SGHRS and CDR2 YFSETQ. Trimming stripped 6 bases from V and 7 bases from J, with 23 bases between.

The genes are TRBV11-2 and TRBJ2-1, with TRBD2 matching over 16 bases. The CDR3 has 18 amino acids. Trimming removed 0 bases from V and 7 bases from J; junction bases left unmatched: 6. Germline V lookup: CDR1 SGHAT, CDR2 FQNNGV. The CDR3 spells CASSLEGLAGGLSNEQFF. DNA of the CDR3: TGTGCCAGCAGCTTAGAGGGACTAGCGGGAGGGCTTTCAAATGAGCAGTTCTTC.

V is TRBV11-3 and J is TRBJ2-1, with TRBD2 matching 7 bases. The CDR3 contains 16 residues. Germline assignment: CDR1 SGHNT and CDR2 YENEEA. V dropped 1 base and J dropped 0; count of bases not matched to a gene: 3. The CDR3 protein is CASSLVGRGSYNEQFF. The CDR3 DNA follows: TGTGCCAGCAGCTTAGTGGGGAGGGGCTCCTACAATGAGCAGTTCTTC.

The V gene is TRBV28, the J gene TRBJ1-4; D uncertain. CDR1 is MDHEN and CDR2 is SYDVKM in the germline V gene. V was clipped by 1 base and J by 5 bases, with 23 bases between them. The CDR3 sequence is 19 residues long. CDR3 sequence reads: CASSLYGRLTHQENEKLFF. In DNA, the CDR3 is TGTGCCAGCAGTTTATATGGGAGGCTCACCCACCAGGAAAATGAAAAACTGTTTTTT. The variable domain in full, with the rest retrieved from reference TRBV28 and TRBJ1-4, is DVKVTQSSRYLVKRTGEKVFLECVQDMDHENMFWYRQDPGLGLRLIYFSYDVKMKEKGDIPEGYSVSREKKERFSLILESASTNQTSMYLCASSLYGRLTHQENEKLFFGSGTQLSVL.

The chain employs TRBV19 and TRBJ2-7, with TRBD2 matching 8 bases. V lost 0 bases, J lost 2 bases, and 9 bases stayed unmatched. CDR3 length: 17 residues. CDR1 LNHDA and CDR2 SQIVND come from the germline V gene (reference sequence). In DNA form, the CDR3 reads TGTGCCAGTAGTATAGATAGCGGGGTCGCTTCAGCCTACGAGCAGTACTTC. Amino acids: CASSIDSGVASAYEQYF.

This chain connects TRBV3-1 (or the pseudogene TRBV3-2) to TRBJ2-7, with unresolved D. CDR3 length: 12 residues. V lost 1 base and J lost 6, with 7 bases in between. Per germline, CDR1 LGHDT and CDR2 YNNKEL (reference sequence). The CDR3 bases are TGTGCCAGCAGCCAAGGAGCTGTCGAGCAGTACTTC. Translated, it gives CASSQGAVEQYF.

This rearrangement joins TRBV12-3 or TRBV12-4 to TRBJ1-4; 7 nucleotides line up with TRBD1. J gave up 8 bases and V 5 bases, and 5 bases lay outside the gene matches. The CDR3 length is 13 residues. CDR3 sequence (DNA): TGTGCCAGCAGTCCACAGGGGCACGAAAAACTGTTTTTT. Amino acid sequence: CASSPQGHEKLFF.

V is TRBV4-1 and J is TRBJ1-3; maybe TRBD1 (6 bases). Trimming removed 0 bases from V and 0 bases from J, with 6 bases in between. Germline V gives CDR1 MGHRA, CDR2 YSYEKL. The CDR3 runs 15 residues. The CDR3 nucleotides are TGCGCCAGCAGCCAAGAGGACAGCTCTGGAAACACCATATATTTT. Its translation: CASSQEDSSGNTIYF.

The chain links TRBV18 to TRBJ1-2, with D hard to call. In germline, CDR1 is KGHSH, CDR2 LQKENI. Trimming shortened V by 2 bases and J by 6 bases, and 10 bases separated the two germline ends. The CDR3 loop spans 13 amino acids. CDR3 nucleotides: TGTGCCAGCTCACCAAAGGAGAACGATGGCTACACCTTC. Amino acid sequence: CASSPKENDGYTF.

Regarding this clone: This same CDR3 is encoded by further DNA sequences in the sample. CDR3 residues: CASSLSRDTEAFF. In DNA, the CDR3 is TGCGCCAGCAGCCTATCCAGGGACACTGAAGCTTTCTTT. The chain carries TRBV5-1 and TRBJ1-1; possibly TRBD1 for D (5 bases). Trimming shortened V by 4 bases and J by 3 bases, and 10 bases separated the two germline ends. The CDR3 contains 13 residues. Germline CDR1 is SGHRS and CDR2 is YFSETQ.

The chain uses TRBV4-1 and TRBJ1-1; D uncertain. CDR3 length: 13 amino acids. The germline V and J ends were trimmed by 0 bases and 5 bases, with 7 bases remaining between them. Per the germline V gene, CDR1 is MGHRA and CDR2 is YSYEKL. This CDR3 is CASSQEYQTEAFF. The CDR3 DNA follows: TGCGCCAGCAGCCAAGAATACCAGACTGAAGCTTTCTTT.